The rows below give T cell receptor beta chains drawn from one sample of a study of blood T cell repertoires in COVID-19. Profiled with immunoSEQ multiplex PCR; TCRdb holds only in-frame clones, not every one. The table records 100,000 to 150,000 clones, around 74% of them present only once. What was sequenced was peripheral blood. The receptors were sampled from a man between 60 and 75 years old with acute or convalescent COVID-19. Each CDR3 is given with its conserved first and last residue. Clone size, where shown, is once, few, many, or a class for clones that have expanded.

clone size	V gene	J gene	CDR3 protein
-	TRBV27	TRBJ1-2	CASSYRGLNYGYTF
-	TRBV9	TRBJ2-2	CASTSRDRGLSGELFF
once	TRBV30	TRBJ1-1	CAWSVPGTGTKTSFF
few	TRBV6-1	TRBJ2-7	CASSELLDSYYEQYF
-	TRBV6-5	TRBJ2-7	CASSPRTSGTYEQYF
-	TRBV28	TRBJ1-2	CASRYPTGGHYGYTF
many	TRBV16	TRBJ1-1	CASTGTANTEAFF
-	TRBV19	TRBJ1-5	CASSMVRDRANQPQHF
-	TRBV29-1	TRBJ2-2	CSATGGLLNTGELFF
few	TRBV15	TRBJ1-1	CATSTENTEAFF
few	TRBV10-1	TRBJ2-1	CASSEPGESYEQFF
-	TRBV14	TRBJ2-5	CASRTRGEETQYF
-	TRBV5-1	TRBJ2-7	CASSLVTGGLAAYEQYF
once	TRBV5-1	TRBJ1-5	CASSLGENSNQPQHF
-	TRBV4-1	TRBJ1-1	CASSHAVRTGGNIGAFF
-	TRBV7-9	TRBJ2-5	CASSFTLTDRGETQYF
once	TRBV7-3	TRBJ1-1	CASSPASDLYTEAFF
-	TRBV6-5	TRBJ2-7	CASSTGTASYEQYF
-	TRBV11-2	TRBJ2-1	CASSRSGGSYNEQFF
-	TRBV3-1/TRBV3-2	TRBJ2-2	CASSPSRSTGELFF
-	TRBV30	TRBJ1-1	CAWSVYIQGPENTEAFF
-	TRBV7-2	TRBJ2-7	CASSLGWAGLSYEQYF
-	TRBV14	TRBJ2-2	CASSQDSRQRGPTGELFF
-	TRBV6-4	TRBJ2-1	CASSKLAGSYNEQFF
-	TRBV14	TRBJ1-4	CASSRDRGRSEKLFF
-	TRBV5-6	TRBJ2-1	CASSLVGGNNEQFF
-	TRBV19	TRBJ1-5	CASSPTNLQGSNQPQHF
-	TRBV2	TRBJ2-2	CASTFGRGSPGLFF
-	TRBV2	TRBJ1-6	CASSDFLSSYNSPLHF
-	TRBV7-9	TRBJ2-5	CASSLLSGARETQYF
-	TRBV20-1	TRBJ2-1	CSAAGGGEQFF
-	TRBV4-1	TRBJ1-1	CASSHDGSGGEAFF
-	TRBV7-3	TRBJ2-2	CASSPTPLAPGELFF
-	TRBV24-1	TRBJ1-4	CATSERSSNEKLFF
-	TRBV18	TRBJ2-7	CASSPPGTGSSYEQYF
-	TRBV5-4	TRBJ2-5	CASSSPGASGAQETQYF
-	TRBV2	TRBJ2-1	CASTILKRGLAGLYNEQFF
-	TRBV9	TRBJ1-6	CASSAVKGGNSPLHF
-	TRBV4-1	TRBJ1-2	CASSQVQVPYGYTF
-	TRBV12-3/TRBV12-4	TRBJ1-1	CASSLRQHTEAFF
-	TRBV2	TRBJ2-5	CASKTGTGLQETQYF
-	TRBV30	TRBJ1-4	CAFESRTGEVEKLFF
-	TRBV25-1	TRBJ2-1	CASNRQAYNEQFF
-	TRBV5-1	TRBJ1-4	CASSLSRPGPNEKLFF
-	TRBV3-1/TRBV3-2	TRBJ1-2	CASSSNRGTYYGYTF
once	TRBV19	TRBJ2-3	CASSLTGQRTDTQYF
-	TRBV30	TRBJ2-7	CAWATRVSGGKFSYEQYF
-	TRBV9	TRBJ1-4	CASSVGGDFATNEKLFF
-	TRBV7-8	TRBJ1-1	CASNPLGANTEAFF
once	TRBV6-5	TRBJ1-2	CASNRASYGYTF
few	TRBV30	TRBJ2-2	CAWGRQGNTGELFF
many	TRBV29-1	TRBJ2-3	CSDPTRGADTQYF
-	TRBV28	TRBJ1-1	CASSSRGRPEAFF
once	TRBV6-1	TRBJ1-1	CASSEFTSEAFF
few	TRBV10-3	TRBJ1-2	CAISDRDRGYYGYTF
-	TRBV2	TRBJ2-1	CASSVGSSYNEQFF
-	TRBV7-2	TRBJ2-4	CASSLGPGLDKNIQYF